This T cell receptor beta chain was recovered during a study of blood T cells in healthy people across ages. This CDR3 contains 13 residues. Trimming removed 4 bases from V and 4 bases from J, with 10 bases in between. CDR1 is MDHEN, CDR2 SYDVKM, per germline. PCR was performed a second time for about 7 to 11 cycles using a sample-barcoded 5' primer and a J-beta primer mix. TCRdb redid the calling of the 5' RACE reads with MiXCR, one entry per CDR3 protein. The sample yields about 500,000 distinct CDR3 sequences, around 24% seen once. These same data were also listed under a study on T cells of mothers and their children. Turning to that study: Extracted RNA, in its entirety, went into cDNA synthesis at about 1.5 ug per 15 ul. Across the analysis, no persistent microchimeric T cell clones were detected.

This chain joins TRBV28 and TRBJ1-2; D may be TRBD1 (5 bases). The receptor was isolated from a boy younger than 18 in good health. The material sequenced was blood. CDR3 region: CASSSQGAYGYTF. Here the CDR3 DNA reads TGTGCCAGCAGTTCTCAGGGCGCCTATGGCTACACCTTC.